These T cell receptor beta chains were read from a single sample in a study of blood T cell repertoires in COVID-19. TCRdb keeps only in-frame clones here, not all; method: immunoSEQ multiplex PCR. The profile shows about 72,000 clones, around 78% of them singletons. The sample consisted of peripheral blood. Receptors were obtained from a woman aged 80 or over with acute or convalescent COVID-19. Each CDR3 is given with its conserved first and last residue. A D gene is named only where the DNA matches it firmly. Expanded clones get a size class; other rows say once, few or many, or leave the size out.

cdr3_aa | cdr3_nt | v_call | clone_size | d_call | j_call
CASSIPGTPQETQYF | TGTGCCAGCAGCATACCCGGGACACCACAAGAGACCCAGTACTTC | TRBV5-5 | few | - | TRBJ2-5
CSAPTGLQETQYF | TGCAGCGCCCCGACAGGCCTCCAGGAGACCCAGTACTTC | TRBV29-1 | - | - | TRBJ2-5
CASSIGQGYGYTF | TGCGCCAGCAGCATTGGACAGGGCTATGGCTACACCTTC | TRBV5-1 | - | TRBD1 | TRBJ1-2
CAWSSSGRDTQYF | TGTGCCTGGAGTAGTAGCGGGAGAGATACGCAGTATTTT | TRBV30 | - | TRBD2 | TRBJ2-3
CASSLVAGTDTQYF | TGCGCCAGCAGCTTGGTCGCAGGGACAGATACGCAGTATTTT | TRBV5-1 | once | - | TRBJ2-3
CATTGDQETQYF | TGTGCCACTACAGGGGACCAAGAGACCCAGTACTTC | TRBV2 | - | TRBD1 | TRBJ2-5
CASSFGSRTMNTEAFF | TGTGCCAGCAGCTTTGGGAGCCGCACCATGAACACTGAAGCTTTCTTT | TRBV5-4 | - | - | TRBJ1-1
CASSPRTGAVTEAFF | TGTGCCAGCAGCCCCCGGACAGGGGCGGTCACTGAAGCTTTCTTT | TRBV11-2 | - | TRBD1 | TRBJ1-1
CASSPPRGGLTSTEAFF | TGTGCCAGCTCACCGCCCAGAGGGGGCCTAACCAGCACTGAAGCTTTCTTT | TRBV18 | - | TRBD1 | TRBJ1-1
CASSLLRIYGYTF | TGTGCCAGCAGTTTATTGAGGATCTATGGCTACACCTTC | TRBV12-3/TRBV12-4 | once | - | TRBJ1-2
CASSLRQGNTGELFF | TGTGCCAGCAGCTTAAGGCAGGGCAACACCGGGGAGCTGTTTTTT | TRBV7-8 | - | - | TRBJ2-2
CASSLNGGGNTEAFF | TGTGCCAGCTCACTCAACGGCGGGGGGAACACTGAAGCTTTCTTT | TRBV18 | - | - | TRBJ1-1
CASSQSSGGAGRTDTQYF | TGCGCCAGCAGCCAGTCTAGCGGGGGGGCCGGGCGCACAGATACGCAGTATTTT | TRBV4-1 | - | TRBD2 | TRBJ2-3
CSVIGQGQSENTIYF | TGCAGCGTGATCGGACAGGGCCAAAGTGAAAACACCATATATTTT | TRBV29-1 | - | TRBD1 | TRBJ1-3
CASSPTPNGDYEQFF | TGTGCCAGCAGTCCTACACCTAATGGGGACTATGAGCAGTTCTTC | TRBV6-4 | - | - | TRBJ2-1
CASSQSVAANTGELFF | TGTGCCAGCAGCCAGTCGGTAGCGGCGAACACCGGGGAGCTGTTTTTT | TRBV4-2 | - | - | TRBJ2-2
CASSHTRILGETQYF | TGTGCCAGCAGTCATACACGGATCCTCGGGGAGACCCAGTACTTC | TRBV11-3 | - | - | TRBJ2-5
CASSLLPPSGGKSYEQYF | TGTGCCAGCAGTCTCCTCCCCCCTAGCGGGGGGAAATCCTACGAGCAGTACTTC | TRBV27 | - | TRBD2 | TRBJ2-7
CATSREGTSGAYEQYF | TGTGCCACCAGCAGAGAGGGGACTAGCGGGGCCTACGAGCAGTACTTC | TRBV15 | - | TRBD2 | TRBJ2-7
CASSPREGVFMNTEAFF | TGCGCCAGCAGCCCTAGGGAGGGGGTTTTTATGAACACTGAAGCTTTCTTT | TRBV5-1 | - | - | TRBJ1-1
CASSGTPGVYTF | TGTGCCAGCAGCGGAACCCCGGGTGTCTACACCTTC | TRBV5-4 | - | - | TRBJ1-2
CASSKGLETQYF | TGTGCCAGCAGCAAGGGACTAGAGACGCAGTATTTT | TRBV5-6 | once | TRBD2 | TRBJ2-3
CASSHDRAPYNEQFF | TGTGCCAGCAGCCACGACAGGGCCCCCTACAATGAGCAGTTCTTC | TRBV3-1/TRBV3-2 | - | TRBD1 | TRBJ2-1
CASSYTGGADNSPLHF | TGTGCCAGCAGTTACACAGGGGGCGCGGATAATTCACCCCTCCACTTT | TRBV6-5 | few | TRBD1 | TRBJ1-6
CASSEAALGGNYEQYF | TGTGCCAGCAGTGAAGCAGCATTAGGGGGAAACTACGAGCAGTACTTC | TRBV6-1 | once | - | TRBJ2-7
CASSTRGGNNYGYTF | TGTGCCAGTAGTACAAGGGGAGGGAATAACTATGGCTACACCTTC | TRBV19 | - | - | TRBJ1-2
CASSQTGGGMGTEAFF | TGCGCCAGCAGTCAAACAGGGGGCGGAATGGGTACTGAAGCTTTCTTT | TRBV5-1 | once | TRBD1 | TRBJ1-1
CASSPRSTGPGVVGANVLTF | TGTGCCAGCAGTCCTCGATCGACAGGGCCCGGGGTAGTTGGGGCCAACGTCCTGACTTTC | TRBV3-1/TRBV3-2 | - | TRBD1 | TRBJ2-6
CASSGHTGVYEQFF | TGTGCCAGCAGCGGACACACAGGGGTCTATGAGCAGTTCTTC | TRBV3-1/TRBV3-2 | - | TRBD1 | TRBJ2-1
CASSQYYGYTF | TGTGCCAGCAGCCAGTACTATGGCTACACCTTC | TRBV7-9 | - | - | TRBJ1-2
CASKEIPGVTEAFF | TGTGCCAGCAAAGAGATTCCAGGGGTCACTGAAGCTTTCTTT | TRBV6-5 | once | - | TRBJ1-1
CAGPGGAGELFF | TGTGCCGGTCCTGGGGGGGCCGGGGAGCTGTTTTTT | TRBV15 | - | TRBD2 | TRBJ2-2
CASSKGLAGEKETQYF | TGTGCCAGCAGCAAAGGACTAGCGGGGGAGAAAGAGACCCAGTACTTC | TRBV9 | - | TRBD2 | TRBJ2-5
CASSEYSGRFNEQFF | TGTGCCAGCAGTGAATATAGCGGGAGGTTCAATGAGCAGTTCTTC | TRBV25-1 | few | TRBD2 | TRBJ2-1
CASSLGRETQYF | TGTGCCAGCAGCCTCGGGAGGGAGACCCAGTACTTC | TRBV7-9 | - | TRBD2 | TRBJ2-5
CASSDRLAGAGNEQFF | TGTGCCAGCAGCGATAGACTAGCGGGAGCGGGTAATGAGCAGTTCTTC | TRBV16 | - | TRBD2 | TRBJ2-1
CACGLGGGPAYEQYF | TGTGCTTGTGGTTTGGGAGGCGGGCCCGCCTACGAGCAGTACTTC | TRBV12-5 | - | - | TRBJ2-7
CASSSGGTANTEAFF | TGTGCCAGCAGCTCAGGAGGGACAGCAAACACTGAAGCTTTCTTT | TRBV7-8 | - | TRBD1 | TRBJ1-1
CASSRTGGVYYGYTF | TGTGCCAGCAGCCGGACAGGGGGCGTCTACTATGGCTACACCTTC | TRBV7-9 | few | TRBD1 | TRBJ1-2
CASSLEAGGRSSTDTQYF | TGCGCCAGCAGCTTGGAAGCGGGGGGGCGTTCAAGCACAGATACGCAGTATTTT | TRBV5-1 | - | TRBD2 | TRBJ2-3
CASSWGLESTDTQYF | TGTGCCAGCAGCTGGGGACTTGAAAGCACAGATACGCAGTATTTT | TRBV5-4 | - | - | TRBJ2-3
CASSQVGAGTYQETQYF | TGTGCCAGCAGCCAAGTAGGGGCGGGGACGTACCAAGAGACCCAGTACTTC | TRBV4-2 | few | - | TRBJ2-5
CASSQVGVGSYNEQFF | TGTGCCAGCAGCCAAGTGGGAGTGGGCTCCTACAATGAGCAGTTCTTC | TRBV3-1/TRBV3-2 | few | - | TRBJ2-1
CASSYVRTGGGYGYTF | TGTGCCAGCAGTTACGTTCGAACAGGGGGCGGCTATGGCTACACCTTC | TRBV6-5 | - | TRBD1 | TRBJ1-2
CASALAVNQPQHF | TGTGCCAGCGCATTAGCAGTTAATCAGCCCCAGCATTTT | TRBV27 | - | - | TRBJ1-5
CASSHGGTGNTEAFF | TGCGCCAGCAGCCATGGTGGGACAGGGAACACTGAAGCTTTCTTT | TRBV4-1 | - | TRBD1 | TRBJ1-1
CASSLPGTGGMNEQFF | TGTGCCAGCAGCTTACCCGGGACAGGAGGTATGAATGAGCAGTTCTTC | TRBV11-2 | - | TRBD1 | TRBJ2-1
CASSPVYQETQYF | TGTGCCAGTAGCCCAGTGTACCAAGAGACCCAGTACTTC | TRBV19 | - | - | TRBJ2-5
CASSSLQGTEAFF | TGCGCCAGCAGCTCATTACAGGGAACTGAAGCTTTCTTT | TRBV5-1 | many | - | TRBJ1-1
CASSERMNQPQHF | TGTGCCAGCAGTGAGCGGATGAATCAGCCCCAGCATTTT | TRBV2 | - | - | TRBJ1-5
CASSLTTGDGYTF | TGTGCCAGCAGCTTGACCACAGGGGATGGCTACACCTTC | TRBV5-4 | - | TRBD1 | TRBJ1-2
CASIAIGLRNQPQHF | TGTGCCAGTATCGCGATCGGACTTCGGAATCAGCCCCAGCATTTT | TRBV19 | - | - | TRBJ1-5